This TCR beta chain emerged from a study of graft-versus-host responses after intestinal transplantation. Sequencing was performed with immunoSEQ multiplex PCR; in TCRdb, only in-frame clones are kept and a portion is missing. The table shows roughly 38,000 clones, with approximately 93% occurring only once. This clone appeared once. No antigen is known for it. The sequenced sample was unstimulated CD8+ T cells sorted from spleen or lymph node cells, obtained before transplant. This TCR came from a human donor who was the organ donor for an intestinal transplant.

The CDR3 sequence is CASSPLDDLSYEQYF. The CDR3 region has the DNA TGTGCCAGCAGTCCCTTGGACGACTTATCCTACGAGCAGTACTTC. The gene calls are TRBV28 and TRBJ2-7, with no clear D. Germline V CDR1 and CDR2: MDHEN, SYDVKM. V lost 5 bases and J lost 1, with 15 bases in between. CDR3 length: 15 amino acids.